The 3 T cell receptor beta chains below all came from one sample that was sequenced in a study of siplizumab effects on memory and regulatory T cells. Repertoires were generated with immunoSEQ multiplex PCR, while TCRdb's copy carries only in-frame clones and drops some. Of tens of thousands of clones listed, over 85% are singletons. The specimen sequenced was CD8+ T cells sorted from blood. The receptors derive from a human donor in good health.

A single count supports this clone. This chain joins TRBV25-1 and TRBJ2-1, with D unresolved. Looked up from germline, CDR1 is MGHDK and CDR2 is SYGVNS. The length of the CDR3 is 13 residues. V lost 3 bases to trimming and J lost 6 bases, with 9 bases between them. The CDR3 protein is CASSDRLLNEQFF. In DNA, the CDR3 is TGTGCCAGCAGTGATCGACTCCTCAATGAGCAGTTCTTC.

The rearrangement links TRBV30 to TRBJ1-2; D perhaps matches TRBD1 (6 bases). V lost 5 bases, J lost 8 bases, and 24 bases lay in between. Germline V gives CDR1 GTSNPN, CDR2 SVGIG (reference sequence). The CDR3 extends over 15 amino acids. CDR3 loop: CAWAITGFDPLGYTF. CDR3 DNA sequence: TGTGCCTGGGCGATTACAGGGTTTGACCCTCTAGGCTACACCTTC.

This chain uses TRBV4-1 with TRBJ2-7; D is perhaps TRBD1 (5 bases). Trimming pared 0 bases from V and 3 bases from J, leaving 9 bases between. This CDR3 is built from 14 residues. The germline CDR1 and CDR2 sequences are MGHRA and YSYEKL. Written as DNA, the CDR3 is TGCGCCAGCAGCCAAGAGGGGCAAGGCTACGAGCAGTACTTC. This gives the protein CASSQEGQGYEQYF.